This is a list of T cell receptor beta chains from one sample in a study of identical twins. TCRdb processed the 5' RACE reads anew with MiXCR; each CDR3 protein has one entry. The sample has roughly 750,000 distinct CDR3 sequences, around 21% seen once. This same sample was also taken into another study, of T cells expressing NK-cell markers.

The sample was PBMCs. The origin of the receptors is a woman under 30 in good health. Both conserved end residues are part of each CDR3. The D gene is left open where the match is weak. Size is stated for part of the rows, as once, few or many counts, or as a class when the clone is expanded.

v_call: TRBV3-1
clone_size: few
j_call: TRBJ2-5
d_call: TRBD2
cdr3_nt: TGTGCCAGCAGCAAAACTAGCGGGGACTTCCTTGAGACCCAGTACTTC
cdr3_aa: CASSKTSGDFLETQYF

v_call: TRBV20-1
clone_size: NA
j_call: TRBJ2-1
d_call: NA
cdr3_nt: TGCAGTGCTGGGCTAGCGTCGGACAATGAGCAGTTCTTC
cdr3_aa: CSAGLASDNEQFF

v_call: TRBV12-3/TRBV12-4
clone_size: NA
j_call: TRBJ2-1
d_call: NA
cdr3_nt: TGTGCCAGCAGTTTTGCGGGACTGAGGAATGAGCAGTTCTTC
cdr3_aa: CASSFAGLRNEQFF

v_call: TRBV20-1
clone_size: NA
j_call: TRBJ2-3
d_call: TRBD2
cdr3_nt: TGCAGTGCTAGAGATCCAAGTGCTAGCGGGAGTCAAGATACGCAGTATTTT
cdr3_aa: CSARDPSASGSQDTQYF

v_call: TRBV6-5
clone_size: few
j_call: TRBJ1-1
d_call: NA
cdr3_nt: TGTGCCAGCAGTTACTCGATTAGGGGGGCTTCTGAAGCTTTCTTT
cdr3_aa: CASSYSIRGASEAFF

v_call: TRBV3-1
clone_size: NA
j_call: TRBJ2-7
d_call: NA
cdr3_nt: TGTGCCAGCAGCCCCCTAAAAGGCAACAGAGACTACGAGCAGTACTTC
cdr3_aa: CASSPLKGNRDYEQYF

v_call: TRBV7-3
clone_size: few
j_call: TRBJ1-1
d_call: NA
cdr3_nt: TGTGCCAGCAGCTTAGTGGTTTCGGTGGGCGAAGCTTTCTTT
cdr3_aa: CASSLVVSVGEAFF

v_call: TRBV6-1
clone_size: NA
j_call: TRBJ2-1
d_call: NA
cdr3_nt: TGTGCCAGCAGCCCGCCTCGAGGCTGGTCCTACAATGAGCAGTTCTTC
cdr3_aa: CASSPPRGWSYNEQFF

v_call: TRBV7-2
clone_size: NA
j_call: TRBJ2-3
d_call: NA
cdr3_nt: TGTGCCAGCAGCTTAGAAGGGGAAATGAGCACAGATACGCAGTATTTT
cdr3_aa: CASSLEGEMSTDTQYF

v_call: TRBV12-3/TRBV12-4
clone_size: NA
j_call: TRBJ1-2
d_call: NA
cdr3_nt: TGTGCCAGCAGTAAAACAGGCCCCCCAGGGTATGGCTACACCTTC
cdr3_aa: CASSKTGPPGYGYTF

v_call: TRBV7-9
clone_size: NA
j_call: TRBJ2-7
d_call: NA
cdr3_nt: TGTGCCAGCAGCTTAAGCCGTTTGGGGGCATCCTACGAGCAGTACTTC
cdr3_aa: CASSLSRLGASYEQYF

v_call: TRBV12-3/TRBV12-4
clone_size: few
j_call: TRBJ2-1
d_call: TRBD2
cdr3_nt: TGTGCCAGCAGTCCCAGACTAGCGGGAGACTACAATGAGCAGTTCTTC
cdr3_aa: CASSPRLAGDYNEQFF

v_call: TRBV20-1
clone_size: NA
j_call: TRBJ2-1
d_call: NA
cdr3_nt: TGCAGTGCTAGAGATGGGGCAGGGTTCGGCTACAATGAGCAGTTCTTC
cdr3_aa: CSARDGAGFGYNEQFF

v_call: TRBV9
clone_size: few
j_call: TRBJ2-1
d_call: NA
cdr3_nt: TGTGCCAGCAGCCCGCACCTGGCTGGCGGCAGCTCCTACAATGAGCAGTTCTTC
cdr3_aa: CASSPHLAGGSSYNEQFF

v_call: TRBV9
clone_size: NA
j_call: TRBJ2-1
d_call: TRBD1
cdr3_nt: TGTGCCAGCAGCGTAGGCAGGGGGCTAGAATTAAACAATGAGCAGTTCTTC
cdr3_aa: CASSVGRGLELNNEQFF

v_call: TRBV7-9
clone_size: many
j_call: TRBJ2-1
d_call: NA
cdr3_nt: TGTGCCAGCACCCCAGATAATGAGCAGTTCTTC
cdr3_aa: CASTPDNEQFF

v_call: TRBV10-3
clone_size: NA
j_call: TRBJ2-7
d_call: NA
cdr3_nt: TGTGCCATCAGTGACAGTAGAGGGGACGAGCAGTACTTC
cdr3_aa: CAISDSRGDEQYF

v_call: TRBV20-1
clone_size: NA
j_call: TRBJ1-5
d_call: NA
cdr3_nt: TGCAGTGCTAGAGAAGGAAGGCCGACACAGCCCCAGCATTTT
cdr3_aa: CSAREGRPTQPQHF

v_call: TRBV12-3/TRBV12-4
clone_size: few
j_call: TRBJ1-4
d_call: NA
cdr3_nt: TGTGCCAGCTATGGGGGGACCGATCCAAGGCAACTGTTTTTT
cdr3_aa: CASYGGTDPRQLFF

v_call: TRBV5-1
clone_size: NA
j_call: TRBJ2-3
d_call: NA
cdr3_nt: TGCGCCAGCAGCTTGGAGCCGGACACAGATACGCAGTATTTT
cdr3_aa: CASSLEPDTDTQYF

v_call: TRBV4-2
clone_size: many
j_call: TRBJ1-6
d_call: NA
cdr3_nt: TGTGCCAGCAGCCAAGCAGGGAATTCACCCCTCCACTTT
cdr3_aa: CASSQAGNSPLHF

v_call: TRBV5-1
clone_size: NA
j_call: TRBJ2-1
d_call: TRBD2
cdr3_nt: TGCGCCAGCAGCTTGGGTGAGGGAGGGCCTGTGAATGAGCAGTTCTTC
cdr3_aa: CASSLGEGGPVNEQFF

v_call: TRBV6-1
clone_size: once
j_call: TRBJ1-1
d_call: TRBD1
cdr3_nt: TGTGCCAGCAGGAGGACAGGGCCGGGGAACACTGACGCTTTCTTT
cdr3_aa: CASRRTGPGNTDAFF

v_call: TRBV5-1
clone_size: few
j_call: TRBJ2-3
d_call: TRBD1
cdr3_nt: TGCGCCACCGCCGGGACAGGAAAAGGCGATACGCAGTATTTT
cdr3_aa: CATAGTGKGDTQYF

v_call: TRBV4-1
clone_size: few
j_call: TRBJ1-5
d_call: NA
cdr3_nt: TGCGCCAGCAGCCAATGGGAGAGGCGGCCCCAGCATTTT
cdr3_aa: CASSQWERRPQHF

v_call: TRBV29-1
clone_size: few
j_call: TRBJ2-5
d_call: NA
cdr3_nt: TGCAGCGGCTGTTGGGCTAGGACCGAGACCCAGTACTTC
cdr3_aa: CSGCWARTETQYF